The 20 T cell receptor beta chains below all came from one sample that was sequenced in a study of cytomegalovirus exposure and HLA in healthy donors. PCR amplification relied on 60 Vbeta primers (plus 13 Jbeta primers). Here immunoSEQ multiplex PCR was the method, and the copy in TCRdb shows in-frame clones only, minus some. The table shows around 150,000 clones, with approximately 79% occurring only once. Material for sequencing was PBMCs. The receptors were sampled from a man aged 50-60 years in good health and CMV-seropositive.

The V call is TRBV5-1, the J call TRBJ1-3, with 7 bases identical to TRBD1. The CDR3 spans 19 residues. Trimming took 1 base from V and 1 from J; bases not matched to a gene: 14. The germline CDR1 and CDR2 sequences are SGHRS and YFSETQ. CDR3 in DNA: TGCGCCAGCAGCTTGACCCCTGAACAGGGGACCAGGTCTGGAAACACCATATATTTT. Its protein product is CASSLTPEQGTRSGNTIYF.

CDR3 DNA sequence: TGTGCCAGCAGCGTAGGGGCGGGCCGCACCTACAATGAGCAGTTCTTC. It yields the protein CASSVGAGRTYNEQFF. This chain joins TRBV9 and TRBJ2-1; D possibly corresponds to TRBD2 (5 bases). Trimming removed 0 bases from V and 2 bases from J, with 12 bases in between. From germline, CDR1 is SGDLS and CDR2 YYNGEE. The CDR3 contains 16 residues. Full variable domain (rest looked up from reference TRBV9 and TRBJ2-1): DSGVTQTPKHLITATGQRVTLRCSPRSGDLSVYWYQQSLDQGLQFLIQYYNGEERAKGNILERFSAQQFPDLHSELNLSSLELGDSALYFCASSVGAGRTYNEQFFGPGTRLTVL.

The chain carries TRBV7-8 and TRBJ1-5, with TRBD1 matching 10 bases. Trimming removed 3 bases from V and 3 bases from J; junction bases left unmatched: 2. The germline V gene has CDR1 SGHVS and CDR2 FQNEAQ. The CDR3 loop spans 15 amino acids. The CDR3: CASSFGTGDNQPQHF. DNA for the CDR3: TGTGCCAGCAGCTTCGGGACAGGGGACAATCAGCCCCAGCATTTT.

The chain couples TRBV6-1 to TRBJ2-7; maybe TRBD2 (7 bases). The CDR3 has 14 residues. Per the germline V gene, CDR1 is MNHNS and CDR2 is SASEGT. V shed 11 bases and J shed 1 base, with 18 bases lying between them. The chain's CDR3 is CAGKRGGQSYEQYF. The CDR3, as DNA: TGTGCCGGCAAGAGGGGGGGACAATCCTACGAGCAGTACTTC.

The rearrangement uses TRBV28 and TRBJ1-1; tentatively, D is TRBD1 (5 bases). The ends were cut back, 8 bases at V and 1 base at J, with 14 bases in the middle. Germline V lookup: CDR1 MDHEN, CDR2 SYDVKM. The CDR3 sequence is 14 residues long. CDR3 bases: TGTGCCAGCCCTCCTCCGGGGGAGAACACTGAAGCTTTCTTT. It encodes CASPPPGENTEAFF.

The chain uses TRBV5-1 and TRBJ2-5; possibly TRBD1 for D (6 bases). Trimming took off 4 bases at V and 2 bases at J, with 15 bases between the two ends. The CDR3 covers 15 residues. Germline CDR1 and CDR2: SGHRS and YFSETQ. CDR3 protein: CASSLTGTIQETQYF. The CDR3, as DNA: TGCGCCAGCAGCCTCACCGGGACAATTCAAGAGACCCAGTACTTC.

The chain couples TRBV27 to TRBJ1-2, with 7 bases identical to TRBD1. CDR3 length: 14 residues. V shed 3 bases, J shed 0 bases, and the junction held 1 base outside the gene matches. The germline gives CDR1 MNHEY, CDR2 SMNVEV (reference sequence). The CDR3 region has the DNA TGTGCCAGCAGTTTTGGGACAGCTAACTATGGCTACACCTTC. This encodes CASSFGTANYGYTF.

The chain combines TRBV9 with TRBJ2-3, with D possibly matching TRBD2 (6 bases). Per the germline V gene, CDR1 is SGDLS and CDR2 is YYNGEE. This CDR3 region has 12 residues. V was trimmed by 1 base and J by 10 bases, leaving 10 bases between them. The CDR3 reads CASSVQEGAQYF. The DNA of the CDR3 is TGTGCCAGCAGCGTACAGGAGGGCGCGCAGTATTTT.

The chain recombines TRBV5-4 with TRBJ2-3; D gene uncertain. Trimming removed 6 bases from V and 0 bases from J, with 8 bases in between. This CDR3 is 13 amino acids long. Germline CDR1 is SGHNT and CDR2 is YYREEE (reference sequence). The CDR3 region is CASNYGSTDTQYF. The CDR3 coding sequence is TGTGCCAGCAACTACGGTAGCACAGATACGCAGTATTTT.

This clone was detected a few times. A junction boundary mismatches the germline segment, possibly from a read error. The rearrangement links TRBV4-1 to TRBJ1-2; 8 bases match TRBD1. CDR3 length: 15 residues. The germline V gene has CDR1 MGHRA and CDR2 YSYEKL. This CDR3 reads CASSQEIFRGQKLSF. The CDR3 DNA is TGCGCCAGCAGCCAAGAGATTTTCAGGGGGCAGAAACTAAGCTTC.

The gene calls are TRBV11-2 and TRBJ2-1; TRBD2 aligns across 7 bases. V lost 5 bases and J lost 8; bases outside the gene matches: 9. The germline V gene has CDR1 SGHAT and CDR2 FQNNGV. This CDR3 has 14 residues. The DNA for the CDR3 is TGTGCCAGCAGCCAGGGCGGGAGCGGGGATGAGCAGTTCTTC. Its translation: CASSQGGSGDEQFF.

The CDR3 sequence: CASSLATGAKNIQYF. The CDR3 nucleotides read TGTGCCAGCAGCTTAGCTACTGGAGCCAAAAACATTCAGTACTTC. The V gene is TRBV7-9, the J gene TRBJ2-4; D remains ambiguous. Germline assignment: CDR1 SEHNR and CDR2 FQNEAQ (reference sequence). The CDR3 runs to 15 residues. The ends were cut back, 0 bases at V and 0 bases at J, with 6 bases in the middle.

The CDR3: CASSDLRGRGHQPQHF. DNA of the CDR3: TGTGCCAGCAGTGACCTTAGGGGCAGGGGGCACCAGCCCCAGCATTTT. The V call is TRBV27, the J call TRBJ1-5; 8 bases align to TRBD1. Germline CDR1 and CDR2: MNHEY and SMNVEV (reference sequence). Trimming removed 5 bases from V and 7 bases from J; junction bases left unmatched: 13. The CDR3 covers 16 residues.

Here the CDR3 DNA reads TGTGCCAGCAGCATAGGGACAGGGGGCGACACGCAGTATTTT. The encoded protein is CASSIGTGGDTQYF. This sequence joins TRBV9 and TRBJ2-3, with TRBD1 matching 12 bases. Germline CDR1 and CDR2: SGDLS and YYNGEE. This CDR3 is 14 amino acids long. With 4 bases clipped from V and 9 bases from J, the junction kept 6 bases outside the gene matches.

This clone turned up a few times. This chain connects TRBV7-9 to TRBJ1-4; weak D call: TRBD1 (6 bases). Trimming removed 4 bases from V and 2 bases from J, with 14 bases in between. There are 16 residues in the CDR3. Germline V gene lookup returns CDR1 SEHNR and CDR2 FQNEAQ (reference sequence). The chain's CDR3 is CASSWGRGVTNEKLFF. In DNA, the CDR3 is TGTGCCAGCAGCTGGGGGCGAGGGGTTACTAATGAAAAACTGTTTTTT. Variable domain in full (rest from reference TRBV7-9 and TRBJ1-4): DTGVSQNPRHKITKRGQNVTFRCDPISEHNRLYWYRQTLGQGPEFLTYFQNEAQLEKSRLLSDRFSAERPKGSFSTLEIQRTEQGDSAMYLCASSWGRGVTNEKLFFGSGTQLSVL.

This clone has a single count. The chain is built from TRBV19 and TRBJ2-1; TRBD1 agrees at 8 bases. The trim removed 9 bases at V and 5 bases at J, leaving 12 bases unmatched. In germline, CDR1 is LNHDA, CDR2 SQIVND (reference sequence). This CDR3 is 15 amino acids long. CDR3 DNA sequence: TGTGCCAGCAGAGCACAGGGGGGACTGGACAATGAGCAGTTCTTC. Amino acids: CASRAQGGLDNEQFF. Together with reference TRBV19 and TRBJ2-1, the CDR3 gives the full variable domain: DGGITQSPKYLFRKEGQNVTLSCEQNLNHDAMYWYRQDPGQGLRLIYYSQIVNDFQKGDIAEGYSVSREKKESFPLTVTSAQKNPTAFYLCASRAQGGLDNEQFFGPGTRLTVL.

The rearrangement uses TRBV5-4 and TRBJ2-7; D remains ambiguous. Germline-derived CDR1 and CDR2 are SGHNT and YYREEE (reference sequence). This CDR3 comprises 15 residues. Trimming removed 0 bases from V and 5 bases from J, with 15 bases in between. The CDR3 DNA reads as TGTGCCAGCAGCTTGGCAGCTAGTGGCACGAACGAGCAGTACTTC. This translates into CASSLAASGTNEQYF.

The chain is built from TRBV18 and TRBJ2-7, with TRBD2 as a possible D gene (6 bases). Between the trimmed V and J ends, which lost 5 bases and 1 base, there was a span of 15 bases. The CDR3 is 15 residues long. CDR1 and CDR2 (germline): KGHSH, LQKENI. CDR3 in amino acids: CASSTGGESSYEQYF. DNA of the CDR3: TGTGCCAGCTCAACAGGAGGGGAGTCGTCCTACGAGCAGTACTTC.

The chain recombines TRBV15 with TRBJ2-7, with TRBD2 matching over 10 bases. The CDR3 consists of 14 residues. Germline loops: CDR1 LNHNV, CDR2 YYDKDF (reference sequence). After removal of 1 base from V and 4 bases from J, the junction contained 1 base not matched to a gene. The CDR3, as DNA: TGTGCCACCAGCAGAGCACTAGCGGGATACGAGCAGTACTTC. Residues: CATSRALAGYEQYF.

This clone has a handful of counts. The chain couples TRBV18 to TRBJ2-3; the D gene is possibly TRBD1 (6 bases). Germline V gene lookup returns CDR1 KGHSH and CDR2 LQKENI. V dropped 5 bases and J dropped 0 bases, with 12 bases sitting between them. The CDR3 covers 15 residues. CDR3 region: CASSYRAESTDTQYF. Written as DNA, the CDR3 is TGTGCCAGCTCATACAGGGCAGAGAGCACAGATACGCAGTATTTT. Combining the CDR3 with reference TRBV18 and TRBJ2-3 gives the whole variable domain NAGVMQNPRHLVRRRGQEARLRCSPMKGHSHVYWYRQLPEEGLKFMVYLQKENIIDESGMPKERFSAEFPKEGPSILRIQQVVRGDSAAYFCASSYRAESTDTQYFGPGTRLTVL.